The 28 T cell receptor beta chains reported below all come from one sample, sequenced in a study of Ad26.COV2.S vaccination and SARS-CoV-2 variants (dated by TCRdb to the early 2020s). Preparation of the library involved the immunoSEQ multiplex PCR assay. TCRdb limited this immuneACCESS table to in-frame rearrangements with V and J called. A share of clones is missing; checked studies link under half to unresolved V genes, and the rest is unexplained. This sample holds some 250,000 clones; roughly 90% were observed only once. Of the sample, around a tenth falls within the top ten clones. Interpreted using the paper, the treatment or condition label stands for: 19 received Ad26.COV2.S at low or high dose, single or two shots; 5 received placebo; per-sample allocation not given. For vaccine and placebo recipients, the sequenced repertoires came from samples collected on day 63 after the first injection.

The sequenced sample was peripheral blood, obtained in a trial of Ad26.COV2.S vaccine versus placebo. The source of these receptors is a person aged 18-60 years who received the Ad26.COV2.S COVID-19 vaccine or a placebo.

The rearrangement uses TRBV10-3 and TRBJ2-5, with a tentative D call TRBD2 (6 bases). The CDR3 runs to 14 residues. V lost 10 bases to trimming and J lost 1 base, with 16 bases between them. Germline-derived CDR1 and CDR2 are ENHRY and SYGVKD. CDR3 nucleotide sequence: TGTGCCACCAGCACTGGGGGGTCCCAAGAGACCCAGTACTTC. This sequence encodes CATSTGGSQETQYF.

The chain combines TRBV6-5 with TRBJ1-5; 7 bases line up with TRBD1. The CDR3 runs 13 residues. Germline V gene data show CDR1 as MNHEY and CDR2 as SVGAGI. V shed 10 bases and J 0 bases; nucleotides not matched to a gene: 3. The DNA for the CDR3 is TGTGCCACGGGACAGAATAGCAATCAGCCCCAGCATTTT. Protein product: CATGQNSNQPQHF.

The V gene is TRBV4-1, the J gene TRBJ1-6; D is perhaps TRBD1 (6 bases). There are 20 residues in the CDR3. Per germline, CDR1 MGHRA and CDR2 YSYEKL. V lost 0 bases and J 3 bases, leaving 21 bases between the germline ends. The CDR3 loop is CASSQDWSPGQTFYNSPLHF. Written as DNA, the CDR3 is TGCGCCAGCAGCCAAGATTGGAGTCCGGGACAAACTTTCTATAATTCACCCCTCCACTTT.

The chain has TRBV19 and TRBJ1-6, with a tentative D call TRBD1 (5 bases). Germline loops: CDR1 LNHDA, CDR2 SQIVND (reference sequence). Trimming stripped 8 bases from V and 4 bases from J, with 9 bases between. The CDR3 loop spans 13 amino acids. The CDR3 reads CASGGGYNSPLHF. The CDR3 region has the DNA TGTGCCAGTGGCGGGGGTTATAATTCACCCCTCCACTTT.

This sequence joins TRBV18 and TRBJ2-3; tentative D call: TRBD1 (6 bases). Germline V gene sequence: CDR1 KGHSH, CDR2 LQKENI. This CDR3 region has 14 residues. With 4 bases removed from V and 6 bases from J, the gap between germline ends came to 14 bases. The CDR3 DNA sequence: TGTGCCAGCTCACTTCACAGGGAACTGGATACGCAGTATTTT. This codes for CASSLHRELDTQYF.

In its sample, this clone was seen once. The chain has TRBV28 and TRBJ2-7; TRBD2 aligns across 9 bases. Germline values: CDR1 MDHEN, CDR2 SYDVKM. Trimming cost V 2 bases and J 4 bases; bases outside gene matches: 15. This CDR3 contains 18 residues. In DNA form, the CDR3 reads TGTGCCAGCAGTTTAGGATTGGGCGGGAGGGGTATCAGGTACGAGCAGTACTTC. Translation: CASSLGLGGRGIRYEQYF.

The rearrangement uses TRBV30 and TRBJ1-3; D gene uncertain. The germline V gene encodes CDR1 GTSNPN and CDR2 SVGIG (reference sequence). CDR3 length equals 13 residues. The ends were cut back, 2 bases at V and 4 bases at J, with 9 bases in the middle. Here the CDR3 DNA reads TGTGCCTGGAGTTCCGACTCGGGAAACACCATATATTTT. Amino acid sequence: CAWSSDSGNTIYF.

V usage is TRBV6-1 and J usage is TRBJ2-6; D is unresolved. The V end was cut by 1 base, the J end by 4 bases, with 14 bases between. CDR1 is MNHNS and CDR2 is SASEGT in the germline V gene. The CDR3 is 17 residues long. The CDR3, as DNA: TGTGCCAGCAGTGAAGGGGCTCTTGCTAGAGGGGCCAACGTCCTGACTTTC. It is translated as CASSEGALARGANVLTF.

The CDR3 DNA reads as TGCGCCAGCAGCTTGGGGCGGGCCTACAACAATGAGCAGTTCTTC. Translation gives CASSLGRAYNNEQFF. The rearrangement uses TRBV5-1 and TRBJ2-1, with a possible D match to TRBD2 (5 bases). Germline values: CDR1 SGHRS, CDR2 YFSETQ. CDR3 length: 15 amino acids. Between the trimmed V and J ends, which lost 0 bases and 5 bases, there was a span of 12 bases.

This sequence joins TRBV24-1 and TRBJ1-2; D unclear. CDR1 KGHDR and CDR2 SFDVKD come from the germline V gene. The germline V and J ends were trimmed by 5 bases and 2 bases, with 8 bases remaining between them. The CDR3 has 13 residues. The CDR3 DNA sequence: TGTGCCACCAGTGCCGGAGAAAACTATGGCTACACCTTC. It yields the protein CATSAGENYGYTF.

This chain links TRBV6-1 with TRBJ2-7; the D is unclear. CDR3 length: 14 residues. V lost 3 bases and J 1 base, leaving 10 bases between the germline ends. Germline loops: CDR1 MNHNS, CDR2 SASEGT. This CDR3 is CASSDLLFSYEQYF. The CDR3 DNA sequence: TGTGCCAGCAGTGATTTGCTATTTTCCTACGAGCAGTACTTC.

This clone has a handful of counts. The chain joins TRBV5-8 to TRBJ1-2, with D perhaps matching TRBD1 (5 bases). CDR1 is SGHTS and CDR2 is YDEGEE in the germline V gene. The length of the CDR3 is 14 residues. Trimming removed 0 bases from V and 8 bases from J, with 14 bases in between. The DNA of the CDR3 is TGTGCCAGCAGCTTGGCCAGCAGGGTAGGAGGCTACACCTTC. It yields the protein CASSLASRVGGYTF. The whole variable domain, remainder taken from reference TRBV5-8 and TRBJ1-2, is EAGVTQSPTHLIKTRGQQATLRCSPISGHTSVYWYQQALGLGLQFLLWYDEGEERNRGNFPPRFSGRQFPNYSSELNVNALELEDSALYLCASSLASRVGGYTFGSGTRLTVV.

J is TRBJ2-3 and V is TRBV5-1, with 8 bases that match TRBD2. The J segment lost 4 bases and the V segment lost 3 bases, leaving 7 bases of the junction unmatched. Germline V gene sequence: CDR1 SGHRS, CDR2 YFSETQ. The CDR3 contains 15 residues. The CDR3 loop is CASSSSRGGSDTQYF. The CDR3 DNA reads TGCGCCAGCAGCTCCTCCCGGGGGGGCTCAGATACGCAGTATTTT. Full variable domain (missing parts from reference TRBV5-1 and TRBJ2-3): KAGVTQTPRYLIKTRGQQVTLSCSPISGHRSVSWYQQTPGQGLQFLFEYFSETQRNKGNFPGRFSGRQFSNSRSEMNVSTLELGDSALYLCASSSSRGGSDTQYFGPGTRLTVL.

J is TRBJ2-3 and V is TRBV30; 14 nucleotides match TRBD2. The J segment lost 3 bases and the V segment lost 1 base, leaving 3 bases of the junction unmatched. Germline-derived CDR1 and CDR2 are GTSNPN and SVGIG (reference sequence). This CDR3 has 16 amino acids. This chain's CDR3 is CAWSGGLAGVTDTQYF. The CDR3, as DNA: TGTGCCTGGAGTGGGGGACTAGCGGGGGTTACAGATACGCAGTATTTT.

V and J are TRBV7-2 and TRBJ1-4; no definite D call. Looked up from germline, CDR1 is SGHTA and CDR2 is FQGNSA. V was cut by 0 bases and J by 8 bases, with 7 bases left in between. The CDR3 has 13 amino acids. In DNA, the CDR3 is TGTGCCAGCAGCTTAGCCTGGCTGGAAAAACTGTTTTTT. Its translation: CASSLAWLEKLFF.

The chain recombines TRBV28 with TRBJ1-1, with TRBD1 identical over 7 bases. Germline-derived CDR1 and CDR2 are MDHEN and SYDVKM. The CDR3 covers 16 residues. The V segment lost 4 bases and the J segment 0 bases; nucleotides outside the gene matches: 8. The CDR3 reads CASSSPLGQMNTEAFF. The CDR3 bases are TGTGCCAGCAGTTCGCCCCTGGGACAGATGAACACTGAAGCTTTCTTT.

J is TRBJ2-3 and V is TRBV2; D call uncertain. Trimming took off 6 bases at V and 4 bases at J, with 8 bases between the two ends. The germline CDR1 and CDR2 sequences are SNHLY and FYNNEI. This CDR3 spans 12 amino acids. The CDR3 DNA reads TGTGCCAGCAGCTCCTGGTCAGATACGCAGTATTTT. It specifies CASSSWSDTQYF.

V usage is TRBV18 and J usage is TRBJ1-1; possibly TRBD1 for D (5 bases). Germline V lookup: CDR1 KGHSH, CDR2 LQKENI. Trimming removed 0 bases from V and 0 bases from J, with 14 bases in between. There are 17 residues in the CDR3. The CDR3 here is CASSPPAPAGLNTEAFF. For the CDR3, the DNA is TGTGCCAGCTCACCACCGGCCCCGGCAGGGCTGAACACTGAAGCTTTCTTT.

The J gene is TRBJ2-3, the V gene TRBV3-1 (or the pseudogene TRBV3-2); perhaps D is TRBD1 or TRBD2 (5 bases each). Looked up from germline, CDR1 is LGHDT and CDR2 is YNNKEL (reference sequence). The CDR3 has 15 residues. V was cut by 1 base and J by 3 bases, with 11 bases left in between. As DNA, the CDR3 is TGTGCCAGCAGCCAAGGGGGGTCAGGGACAGATACGCAGTATTTT. It translates to CASSQGGSGTDTQYF.

This clone was counted ten times or more. V and J are TRBV13 and TRBJ2-1, with TRBD2 matching 13 bases. J was trimmed by 8 bases and V by 6 bases; bases with no gene match: 4. Germline V lookup: CDR1 PRHDT, CDR2 FYEKMQ (reference sequence). This CDR3 region has 14 residues. The chain's CDR3 is CASRLAGGPYEQFF. The CDR3 nucleotides read TGTGCCAGCAGACTAGCGGGAGGGCCCTATGAGCAGTTCTTC.

The rearrangement uses TRBV15 and TRBJ2-1; 10 bases align to TRBD2. The CDR3 length is 15 residues. Germline assignment: CDR1 LNHNV and CDR2 YYDKDF (reference sequence). The V gene end was trimmed by 5 bases and the J gene end by 3 bases; junction bases not matched to a gene: 4. The DNA of the CDR3 is TGTGCCACCAGCGAACTAGCGGGGAACTACAATGAGCAGTTCTTC. This gives the protein CATSELAGNYNEQFF.

The J gene is TRBJ2-7, the V gene TRBV6-1; TRBD1 is a possible D gene (6 bases). The CDR3 is 16 residues long. The germline V and J ends were trimmed by 1 base and 2 bases, with 15 bases remaining between them. Germline CDR1 is MNHNS and CDR2 is SASEGT. The CDR3 nucleotides are TGTGCCAGCAGTGAAGAAGGCAGGGGCGCGACCTACGAGCAGTACTTC. Its translation: CASSEEGRGATYEQYF.

J is TRBJ2-5 and V is TRBV7-8, with TRBD2 as a possible D gene (6 bases). In germline, CDR1 is SGHVS, CDR2 FQNEAQ. V lost 7 bases and J 5 bases, leaving 14 bases between the germline ends. The CDR3 runs to 13 residues. The CDR3 coding sequence is TGTGCCAGCATCCCCGGGACTGTGGAGACCCAGTACTTC. It specifies CASIPGTVETQYF.

The gene calls are TRBV27 and TRBJ2-1; weak D call: TRBD1 (5 bases). Per germline, CDR1 MNHEY and CDR2 SMNVEV (reference sequence). The V end was cut by 7 bases, the J end by 9 bases, with 13 bases between. The CDR3 length is 12 residues. The CDR3 loop is CASKAGFVEQFF. CDR3 nucleotide sequence: TGTGCCAGCAAAGCAGGGTTTGTTGAGCAGTTCTTC.

The chain couples TRBV14 to TRBJ2-6; 7 nucleotides match TRBD1. Germline loops: CDR1 SGHDN, CDR2 FVKESK. The CDR3 runs to 17 residues. Trimming took 3 bases from V and 5 from J; bases not matched to a gene: 10. CDR3 amino acids: CASSHGTAASWANVLTF. The CDR3 coding sequence is TGTGCCAGCAGCCACGGGACAGCAGCATCCTGGGCCAACGTCCTGACTTTC.

Comment on this clone: At one end, the junction sequence differs from germline, possibly due to a read error. V gene TRBV9 combines with J gene TRBJ2-3; D might be TRBD1 or TRBD2, each matching 6 bases. CDR1 and CDR2 (germline): SGDLS, YYNGEE. This CDR3 is 14 amino acids long. In DNA, the CDR3 is TGTGCCGGCAGCGTCGGGGGCCTTACAGATACGCAGTATTTT. Protein product: CAGSVGGLTDTQYF. Drawing the rest from reference TRBV9 and TRBJ2-3, the complete variable domain is DSGVTQTPKHLITATGQRVTLRCSPRSGDLSVYWYQQSLDQGLQFLIQYYNGEERAKGNILERFSAQQFPDLHSELNLSSLELGDSALYFCAGSVGGLTDTQYFGPGTRLTVL.

The chain employs TRBV7-2 and TRBJ1-1, with a weak D call TRBD1 (5 bases). The CDR3 covers 14 residues. Germline CDR1 and CDR2: SGHTA and FQGNSA. V lost 1 base to trimming and J lost 4 bases, with 10 bases between them. CDR3 protein: CASSLGQGFTEAFF. Here the CDR3 DNA reads TGTGCCAGCAGCTTAGGTCAGGGCTTCACTGAAGCTTTCTTT.

V usage is TRBV18 and J usage is TRBJ2-1; 8 bases fit TRBD2. Germline V gene sequence: CDR1 KGHSH, CDR2 LQKENI. The CDR3 is 16 residues long. Trimming took 2 bases from V and 7 from J; bases not matched to a gene: 10. Here the CDR3 reads CASSPALAGIANEQFF. CDR3 nucleotides: TGTGCCAGCTCACCAGCCCTAGCGGGCATAGCTAATGAGCAGTTCTTC. Drawing the rest from reference TRBV18 and TRBJ2-1, the complete variable domain is NAGVMQNPRHLVRRRGQEARLRCSPMKGHSHVYWYRQLPEEGLKFMVYLQKENIIDESGMPKERFSAEFPKEGPSILRIQQVVRGDSAAYFCASSPALAGIANEQFFGPGTRLTVL.